This is a list of T cell receptor beta chains from one sample in a study of cytomegalovirus exposure and HLA in healthy donors. Produced via immunoSEQ multiplex PCR; TCRdb's table is partial and in-frame only. This table has about 150,000 clones, around 80% appearing once. The sample taken for sequencing was PBMCs. The receptors come from a male donor in good health and CMV-seropositive. Both conserved end residues are part of each CDR3. D genes are given only for firm matches. Size values are once, few and many counts, or a class for expanded clones, and some rows have none.

CDR3nt: TGTGCCAGCAGCCAAGGGACAGGTGCGGAAAAACTGTTTTTT; CDR3aa: CASSQGTGAEKLFF; v_gene: TRBV4-2; j_gene: TRBJ1-4; abundance: NA; d_gene: TRBD1
CDR3nt: TGTGCCAGCAGCCTACTAACAGGGAGCAAGGGCACAGATACGCAGTATTTT; CDR3aa: CASSLLTGSKGTDTQYF; v_gene: TRBV7-3; j_gene: TRBJ2-3; abundance: NA; d_gene: NA
CDR3nt: TGTGCCACCATAGGACAGGGGCTTTATGGCTACACCTTC; CDR3aa: CATIGQGLYGYTF; v_gene: TRBV28; j_gene: TRBJ1-2; abundance: NA; d_gene: TRBD1
CDR3nt: TGTGCTAGCAGCTTAGACAGGGCTACTGAAGCTTTCTTT; CDR3aa: CASSLDRATEAFF; v_gene: TRBV7-7; j_gene: TRBJ1-1; abundance: NA; d_gene: TRBD1
CDR3nt: TGTTCCAGCAGCTTAGACCACTATAACTATGGCTACACCTTC; CDR3aa: CSSSLDHYNYGYTF; v_gene: TRBV7-9; j_gene: TRBJ1-2; abundance: NA; d_gene: NA
CDR3nt: TGTGCCAGCAGTTACTCGATGGCTGGGCTCTACGAGCAGTACTTC; CDR3aa: CASSYSMAGLYEQYF; v_gene: TRBV6-5; j_gene: TRBJ2-7; abundance: NA; d_gene: NA
CDR3nt: TGTGCCAGCAGTTTTAGGACAGGGAATGGCTACACCTTC; CDR3aa: CASSFRTGNGYTF; v_gene: TRBV27; j_gene: TRBJ1-2; abundance: NA; d_gene: TRBD1
CDR3nt: TGCAGCGTCGAAGACAGAAGGAGGGGCGGTGGCTACACCTTC; CDR3aa: CSVEDRRRGGGYTF; v_gene: TRBV29-1; j_gene: TRBJ1-2; abundance: NA; d_gene: NA
CDR3nt: TGCGCCAGCAGAGCCGGGACAGGGGGAGAGACCCAGTACTTC; CDR3aa: CASRAGTGGETQYF; v_gene: TRBV5-1; j_gene: TRBJ2-5; abundance: NA; d_gene: TRBD1
CDR3nt: TGTGCCAGCAGCCCTGAAGACTTTTACGAGCAGTACTTC; CDR3aa: CASSPEDFYEQYF; v_gene: TRBV7-9; j_gene: TRBJ2-7; abundance: NA; d_gene: NA
CDR3nt: TGTGCCAGCAGCAGATACAGGGTGAGCTACGAGCAGTACTTC; CDR3aa: CASSRYRVSYEQYF; v_gene: TRBV7-8; j_gene: TRBJ2-7; abundance: once; d_gene: NA
CDR3nt: TGTGCCAGCAGTGAAGCCCCAGGACGAACTACCACTAGCGGTAATGAAAAACTGTTTTTT; CDR3aa: CASSEAPGRTTTSGNEKLFF; v_gene: TRBV6-1; j_gene: TRBJ1-4; abundance: NA; d_gene: NA
CDR3nt: TGCGCCAGCAGCTTGGCCGCGGGACAGGGCCCCGGGACCCAGTACTTC; CDR3aa: CASSLAAGQGPGTQYF; v_gene: TRBV5-1; j_gene: TRBJ2-5; abundance: NA; d_gene: TRBD1
CDR3nt: TGTGCCAGCAGGCCCGGGGACAGCAACTACGAGCAGTACTTC; CDR3aa: CASRPGDSNYEQYF; v_gene: TRBV6-1; j_gene: TRBJ2-7; abundance: few; d_gene: TRBD1
CDR3nt: TGTGCCAGCAGTTTATCTCCTCAGTACTTC; CDR3aa: CASSLSPQYF; v_gene: TRBV27; j_gene: TRBJ2-5; abundance: few; d_gene: NA
CDR3nt: TGCGCCAGCAGCTTGGTTCAGGGTCATGGCTACACCTTC; CDR3aa: CASSLVQGHGYTF; v_gene: TRBV5-1; j_gene: TRBJ1-2; abundance: NA; d_gene: NA
CDR3nt: TGTGCCACGAGCGGACGGGATCAGCCCCAGCATTTT; CDR3aa: CATSGRDQPQHF; v_gene: TRBV10-3; j_gene: TRBJ1-5; abundance: few; d_gene: NA
CDR3nt: TGTGCCAGCAGCGGAACCCCCGGGACTAGCGGGAGTAAGTACAATGAGCAGTTCTTC; CDR3aa: CASSGTPGTSGSKYNEQFF; v_gene: TRBV7-2; j_gene: TRBJ2-1; abundance: NA; d_gene: TRBD2
CDR3nt: TGTGCCAGCTCAGAGAGCGGGACTCACGATACGCAGTATTTT; CDR3aa: CASSESGTHDTQYF; v_gene: TRBV18; j_gene: TRBJ2-3; abundance: few; d_gene: TRBD2
CDR3nt: TGTGCCAGCAGCGAGAACAATGAGCAGTTCTTC; CDR3aa: CASSENNEQFF; v_gene: TRBV7-2; j_gene: TRBJ2-1; abundance: NA; d_gene: NA
CDR3nt: TGTGCCAGCAGGGTAGCGGGGACCATCTCCTACGAGCAGTACTTC; CDR3aa: CASRVAGTISYEQYF; v_gene: TRBV2; j_gene: TRBJ2-7; abundance: NA; d_gene: TRBD2
CDR3nt: TGTGCCAGCAGCCTGATGGGGGCGAGAATTGAAAAACTGTTTTTT; CDR3aa: CASSLMGARIEKLFF; v_gene: TRBV5-4; j_gene: TRBJ1-4; abundance: few; d_gene: NA
CDR3nt: TGTGCCAGCTCACCCCAAAGTTTACAGGGAACTGGGGCCAACGTCCTGACTTTC; CDR3aa: CASSPQSLQGTGANVLTF; v_gene: TRBV18; j_gene: TRBJ2-6; abundance: NA; d_gene: NA
CDR3nt: TGTGCCAGCAGCTTAGTTTGGAGCGGGAACACTGAAGCTTTCTTT; CDR3aa: CASSLVWSGNTEAFF; v_gene: TRBV7-2; j_gene: TRBJ1-1; abundance: NA; d_gene: NA
CDR3nt: TGTGCCATCAGTGACATCAAAGAGACCCAGTACTTC; CDR3aa: CAISDIKETQYF; v_gene: TRBV10-3; j_gene: TRBJ2-5; abundance: once; d_gene: NA
CDR3nt: TGCAGCGTGGACGGGACAGGGGGGAACACCGGGGAGCTGTTTTTT; CDR3aa: CSVDGTGGNTGELFF; v_gene: TRBV29-1; j_gene: TRBJ2-2; abundance: NA; d_gene: TRBD1
CDR3nt: TGTGCCAGCAGGACCCAACTTGGGCAGTTCAACACTGAAGCTTTCTTT; CDR3aa: CASRTQLGQFNTEAFF; v_gene: TRBV2; j_gene: TRBJ1-1; abundance: NA; d_gene: NA
CDR3nt: TGCAGCGTTGAACAGGGGGCGTTAAACACCATGTATTTT; CDR3aa: CSVEQGALNTMYF; v_gene: TRBV29-1; j_gene: TRBJ1-3; abundance: NA; d_gene: TRBD1
CDR3nt: TGTGCCAGCAGCCCGGACAGGGTTCCTACCGGGGAGCTGTTTTTT; CDR3aa: CASSPDRVPTGELFF; v_gene: TRBV7-9; j_gene: TRBJ2-2; abundance: NA; d_gene: TRBD1
CDR3nt: TGTGCCAGCACCCCCCTGGGGCAGGGGGAATCCGGGGAGCTGTTTTTT; CDR3aa: CASTPLGQGESGELFF; v_gene: TRBV27; j_gene: TRBJ2-2; abundance: NA; d_gene: TRBD1
CDR3nt: TGTGCCAGCAGAGGGGCATTTTGGGATACGCAGTATTTT; CDR3aa: CASRGAFWDTQYF; v_gene: TRBV2; j_gene: TRBJ2-3; abundance: NA; d_gene: NA
CDR3nt: TGCAGCGTTGAAAGGAGCACTGAAGCTTTCTTT; CDR3aa: CSVERSTEAFF; v_gene: TRBV29-1; j_gene: TRBJ1-1; abundance: few; d_gene: NA
CDR3nt: TGTGCCAGCAGCGGCAGGGTTAACTATGGCTACACCTTC; CDR3aa: CASSGRVNYGYTF; v_gene: TRBV28; j_gene: TRBJ1-2; abundance: NA; d_gene: NA
CDR3nt: TGTGCCACCAGCAGCAGGGGGCATCAGCCCCAGCATTTT; CDR3aa: CATSSRGHQPQHF; v_gene: TRBV15; j_gene: TRBJ1-5; abundance: NA; d_gene: TRBD1
CDR3nt: TGTGCCAGCAGCGAAACCGGGACAGGGGGCACTGAAGCTTTCTTT; CDR3aa: CASSETGTGGTEAFF; v_gene: TRBV5-8; j_gene: TRBJ1-1; abundance: few; d_gene: TRBD1
CDR3nt: TGTGCCGGCTCACCTCGACAGGGCGTCGCCACTGAAGCTTTCTTT; CDR3aa: CAGSPRQGVATEAFF; v_gene: TRBV18; j_gene: TRBJ1-1; abundance: NA; d_gene: TRBD1
CDR3nt: TGTGCCTGGAGTGTGGAGGGGCAAGAGACCCAGTACTTC; CDR3aa: CAWSVEGQETQYF; v_gene: TRBV30; j_gene: TRBJ2-5; abundance: once; d_gene: NA
CDR3nt: TGTGCCAGCAGTTTAGGCAGGGGTTGGGAAAAACTGTTTTTT; CDR3aa: CASSLGRGWEKLFF; v_gene: TRBV28; j_gene: TRBJ1-4; abundance: NA; d_gene: NA
CDR3nt: TGCGCCAGCAGTCATAAGAGTCCCTGCGGGAATGAGCAGTTCTTC; CDR3aa: CASSHKSPCGNEQFF; v_gene: TRBV23-1; j_gene: TRBJ2-1; abundance: NA; d_gene: NA
CDR3nt: TGTTCCAGCAGCTCACCGGGACTAGCGGGCCCAGCCTACGAGCAGTACTTC; CDR3aa: CSSSSPGLAGPAYEQYF; v_gene: TRBV7-9; j_gene: TRBJ2-7; abundance: NA; d_gene: TRBD2
CDR3nt: TGCGCCAGCAGCCCGATAAGGACAGGGAGGGAGACCCAGTACTTC; CDR3aa: CASSPIRTGRETQYF; v_gene: TRBV4-1; j_gene: TRBJ2-5; abundance: NA; d_gene: TRBD1
CDR3nt: TGTGCCAGCAGCCGAACTAGCGGCTCGTTTTACAATGAGCAGTTCTTC; CDR3aa: CASSRTSGSFYNEQFF; v_gene: TRBV6-6; j_gene: TRBJ2-1; abundance: once; d_gene: TRBD2
CDR3nt: TGTGCCAGCAGCTCCTCGGGGACGACTAGCGGGAGACTAATCCAAGAGACCCAGTACTTC; CDR3aa: CASSSSGTTSGRLIQETQYF; v_gene: TRBV11-3; j_gene: TRBJ2-5; abundance: NA; d_gene: TRBD2